The present TCR beta chain was sequenced within a study of T cells of healthy individuals. Via MiXCR, TCRdb re-called the 5' RACE reads, giving one row per CDR3 protein. The table lists 60,000 to 70,000 distinct CDR3 sequences, 16% of them singletons. From germline, CDR1 is LGHNA and CDR2 YSLEER. Trimming stripped 0 bases from V and 5 bases from J, with 15 bases between. This CDR3 has 16 residues. This clonotype was recorded many times. The receptor was isolated from a human donor in good health. The rearrangement uses TRBV4-3 and TRBJ2-3; TRBD2 is a possible D gene (6 bases). In DNA form, the CDR3 reads TGCGCCAGCAGCCAAGATATCGGTAAGGGAGGAGATACGCAGTATTTT. This encodes CASSQDIGKGGDTQYF.